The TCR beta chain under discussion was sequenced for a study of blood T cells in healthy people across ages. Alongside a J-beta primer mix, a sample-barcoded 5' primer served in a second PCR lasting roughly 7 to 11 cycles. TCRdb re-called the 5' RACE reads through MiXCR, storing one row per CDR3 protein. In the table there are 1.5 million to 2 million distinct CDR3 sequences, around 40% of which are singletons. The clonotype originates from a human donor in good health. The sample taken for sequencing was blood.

CDR3 in DNA: TGTGCCAGCAGCTCCTGGGACAGAAACTATGGCTACACCTTC. Translating gives CASSSWDRNYGYTF. The V and J genes are TRBV7-2 and TRBJ1-2; 7 bases map to TRBD1. Germline lookup yields CDR1 SGHTA and CDR2 FQGNSA. The CDR3 has 14 amino acids. J was trimmed by 2 bases and V by 4 bases; bases with no gene match: 4.